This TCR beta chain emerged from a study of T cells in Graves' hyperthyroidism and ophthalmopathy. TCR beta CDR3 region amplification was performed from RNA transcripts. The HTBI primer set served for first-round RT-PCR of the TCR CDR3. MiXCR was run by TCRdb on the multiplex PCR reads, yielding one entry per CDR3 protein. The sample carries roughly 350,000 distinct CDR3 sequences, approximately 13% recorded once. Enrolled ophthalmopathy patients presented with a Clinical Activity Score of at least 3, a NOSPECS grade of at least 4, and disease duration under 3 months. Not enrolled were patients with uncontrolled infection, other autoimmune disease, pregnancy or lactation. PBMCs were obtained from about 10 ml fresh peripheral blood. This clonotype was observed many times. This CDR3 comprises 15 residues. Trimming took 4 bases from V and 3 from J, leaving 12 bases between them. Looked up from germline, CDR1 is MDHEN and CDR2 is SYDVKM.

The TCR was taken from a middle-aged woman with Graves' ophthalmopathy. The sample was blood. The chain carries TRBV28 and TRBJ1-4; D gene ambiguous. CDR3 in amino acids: CASSSSRRSNEKLFF. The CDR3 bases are TGTGCCAGCAGTTCCTCGAGGCGGTCTAATGAAAAACTGTTTTTT.